This TCR beta chain is drawn from a study of blood T cell repertoires in COVID-19. Study at large: Specimens from acute and convalescent COVID-19 originated in the United States, Italy and Spain. Sources were T cells, B-cell-depleted T cells, or PBMCs; the material itself was cDNA or gDNA.

The protocol was immunoSEQ multiplex PCR, while the TCRdb copy is restricted to in-frame clones and leaves out a portion. The top ten hold approximately 2% of the sample, which has some 460,000 clones, nearly 90% seen once. This CDR3 is built from 12 residues. Germline CDR1 reads SGHDN; CDR2 reads FVKESK. Trimming shortened V by 4 bases and J by 5 bases, and 9 bases separated the two germline ends. Sequencing was done on a sample of PBMCs or T cells enriched from blood (not recorded which). This chain links TRBV14 with TRBJ2-7; TRBD1 is a possible D gene (6 bases). This receptor was taken from a woman between 18 and 29 years old with acute COVID-19. The CDR3 reads CASSLQGDEQYF. The CDR3 region has the DNA TGTGCCAGCAGCCTACAGGGAGACGAGCAGTACTTC.